This T cell receptor (beta chain) was profiled in a study of monozygotic twins with inflammatory bowel disease. Regarding the study as a whole: Distinct T cell subtypes could not be told apart.

As regards this clonotype: Its specificity is not known.

For both chains, the TCRalpha and TCRbeta cDNA went through two nested PCRs of approximately 16 and 9 cycles. TCRdb re-analyzed the 5' RACE reads; it lists each CDR3 protein once, without DNA. The sample features 350,000 to 500,000 distinct CDR3 sequences, with about 2.2% in its top ten. The CDR3 has 14 amino acids. Looked up from germline, CDR1 is SNHLY and CDR2 is FYNNEI. The V gene is TRBV2, the J gene TRBJ2-7. The sequence came from a human donor with ulcerative colitis or Crohn's disease, or a healthy co-twin of an affected twin (not recorded which). The sample consisted of blood. CDR3 protein: CAGFSSDRSYEQYF.